These 12 T cell receptor beta chains were all obtained from the same sample, sequenced in a study of glioma-infiltrating T cells. Using RNA template, CDR3s of TCR alpha and beta were amplified with iRepertoire arm-PCR. One entry per CDR3 protein, called by TCRdb with MiXCR from the multiplex PCR reads. The sample shows about 140,000 distinct CDR3 sequences, about two fifths of them seen only once. Material: glioma tissue, nonneoplastic brain tissue, or PBMCs (not recorded which). The receptors originated from a human donor with low-grade glioma or glioblastoma, undergoing nonglioma brain surgery, or in good health (not recorded which).

The chain employs TRBV6-1 and TRBJ2-1; 7 bases align to TRBD1. The CDR3 spans 14 residues. V lost 5 bases and J lost 8; bases outside the gene matches: 9. CDR1 and CDR2 (germline): MNHNS, SASEGT. As DNA, the CDR3 is TGTGCCAGCAGTACCAGGACAGGTATCTATGAGCAGTTCTTC. Translated: CASSTRTGIYEQFF.

This clonotype was counted between two and nine times. The chain uses TRBV6-1 and TRBJ2-7; TRBD1 matches 8 bases. V was clipped by 6 bases and J by 6 bases; unmatched bases: 10. Per the germline V gene, CDR1 is MNHNS and CDR2 is SASEGT. The CDR3 is 14 amino acids. This chain's CDR3 is CASSQDRVQVEQYF. The CDR3 nucleotides are TGTGCCAGCAGCCAGGACAGGGTTCAGGTCGAGCAGTACTTC.

The sample holds a few counts of this clonotype. The chain couples TRBV11-1 to TRBJ2-2; D is perhaps TRBD1 (7 bases). Per germline, CDR1 SGHAT and CDR2 FQDESV (reference sequence). CDR3 length: 15 residues. V dropped 5 bases and J dropped 4 bases, with 14 bases sitting between them. CDR3 amino acids: CASSPWQGGTGELFF. CDR3 bases: TGTGCCAGCAGCCCCTGGCAGGGGGGCACCGGGGAGCTGTTTTTT.

Worth noting for this clonotype: Sequence at one end of the junction differs from germline and may be a read error. This chain connects TRBV6-5 to TRBJ2-7; D perhaps matches TRBD2 (6 bases). This CDR3 is built from 13 residues. Germline V gives CDR1 MNHEY, CDR2 SVGAGI. CDR3 amino acids: CASSRLGVYGQYF. The CDR3 region has the DNA TGTGCCAGCAGTCGACTAGGAGTCTACGGGCAGTACTTC.

In DNA, the CDR3 is TGCAGTGCTAGTCTCCTGTTTTATGGCTACACCTTC. This sequence encodes CSASLLFYGYTF. The chain has TRBV20-1 and TRBJ1-2; D unclear. V lost 3 bases and J lost 5, with 10 bases in between. Germline CDR1 DFQATT, CDR2 SNEGSKA (reference sequence). This CDR3 has 12 residues.

This clonotype was seen a few times. In DNA, the CDR3 is TGCAGTGCTCCTCAAGCGGGACAGGACTACTACGAGCAGTACTTC. Protein: CSAPQAGQDYYEQYF. V and J are TRBV20-1 and TRBJ2-7; tentative D call: TRBD1 (8 bases). The germline gives CDR1 DFQATT, CDR2 SNEGSKA (reference sequence). This CDR3 spans 15 amino acids. Deletions cut 5 bases from V and 3 bases from J, with 20 bases between.

This clonotype has ten or more counts. V usage is TRBV6-1 and J usage is TRBJ2-1; 12 bases are shared with TRBD2. The CDR3 consists of 15 residues. The germline gives CDR1 MNHNS, CDR2 SASEGT. With 5 bases clipped from V and 9 bases from J, the junction kept 8 bases outside the gene matches. The CDR3 DNA reads TGTGCCAGCAGTTTGACTAGCGGGAGAACCGGTGAGCAGTTCTTC. As protein: CASSLTSGRTGEQFF.

This clonotype came up a few times. A read error may explain this, as a much larger clone is one base away. The V call is TRBV20-1, the J call TRBJ1-2, with unresolved D. With 5 bases removed from V and 4 bases from J, the gap between germline ends came to 17 bases. The germline gives CDR1 DFQATT, CDR2 SNEGSKA (reference sequence). This CDR3 comprises 14 residues. DNA of the CDR3: TGCAGTGCTTCCTCATCCAGTCACGGCTATGGCTACACCTTC. This sequence encodes CSASSSSHGYGYTF.

A word on this clonotype: At one end, the junction sequence differs from germline, possibly due to a read error. V and J are TRBV11-2 and TRBJ2-4; 9 positions match TRBD2. The CDR3 length is 14 residues. Germline CDR1 and CDR2: SGHAT and FQNNGV. The CDR3 sequence: CAGSFTTSGNIQYF. CDR3 sequence (DNA): TGTGCCGGCAGCTTCACGACTAGCGGAAACATTCAGTACTTC.

This clonotype was counted between two and nine times. The V gene is TRBV7-3, the J gene TRBJ2-3; 10 bases line up with TRBD2. Germline V gene sequence: CDR1 SGHTA, CDR2 FQGTGA. Losses at the gene ends were 1 base for V and 4 bases for J; bases not matched to a gene: 2. The length of the CDR3 is 15 residues. The CDR3 spells CASSLIAGGPDTQYF. The CDR3 nucleotides read TGTGCCAGCAGCTTAATAGCGGGGGGACCAGATACGCAGTATTTT.

The J gene is TRBJ2-1, the V gene TRBV28, with 13 bases that match TRBD2. CDR3 size: 15 residues. The V segment lost 5 bases and the J segment 10 bases; nucleotides outside the gene matches: 8. Germline V gene sequence: CDR1 MDHEN, CDR2 SYDVKM. The CDR3 sequence: CASSPRTSGSNEQFF. The CDR3, as DNA: TGTGCCAGCAGTCCTAGGACTAGCGGGAGTAACGAGCAGTTCTTC. Together with reference TRBV28 and TRBJ2-1, the CDR3 gives the full variable domain: DVKVTQSSRYLVKRTGEKVFLECVQDMDHENMFWYRQDPGLGLRLIYFSYDVKMKEKGDIPEGYSVSREKKERFSLILESASTNQTSMYLCASSPRTSGSNEQFFGPGTRLTVL.

V gene TRBV15 combines with J gene TRBJ1-5, with D unresolved. Trimming left V 0 bases short and J 3 bases short, with 9 bases between. Germline CDR1 LNHNV, CDR2 YYDKDF (reference sequence). The CDR3 has 15 amino acids. CDR3 loop: CATSRDKAANQPQHF. CDR3 nucleotides: TGTGCCACCAGCAGAGATAAGGCAGCCAATCAGCCCCAGCATTTT.